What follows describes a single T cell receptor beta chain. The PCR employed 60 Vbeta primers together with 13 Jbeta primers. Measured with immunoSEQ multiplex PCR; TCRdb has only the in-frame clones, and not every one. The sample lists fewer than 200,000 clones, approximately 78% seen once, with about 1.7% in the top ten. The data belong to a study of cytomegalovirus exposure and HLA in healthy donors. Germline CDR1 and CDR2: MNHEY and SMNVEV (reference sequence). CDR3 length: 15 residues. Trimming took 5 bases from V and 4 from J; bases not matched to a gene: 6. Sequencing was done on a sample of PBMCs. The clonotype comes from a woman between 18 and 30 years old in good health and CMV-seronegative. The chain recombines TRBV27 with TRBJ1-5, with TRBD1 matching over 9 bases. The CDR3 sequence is CASSPIGTGNQPQHF. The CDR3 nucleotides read TGTGCCAGCAGTCCCATCGGGACAGGGAATCAGCCCCAGCATTTT.